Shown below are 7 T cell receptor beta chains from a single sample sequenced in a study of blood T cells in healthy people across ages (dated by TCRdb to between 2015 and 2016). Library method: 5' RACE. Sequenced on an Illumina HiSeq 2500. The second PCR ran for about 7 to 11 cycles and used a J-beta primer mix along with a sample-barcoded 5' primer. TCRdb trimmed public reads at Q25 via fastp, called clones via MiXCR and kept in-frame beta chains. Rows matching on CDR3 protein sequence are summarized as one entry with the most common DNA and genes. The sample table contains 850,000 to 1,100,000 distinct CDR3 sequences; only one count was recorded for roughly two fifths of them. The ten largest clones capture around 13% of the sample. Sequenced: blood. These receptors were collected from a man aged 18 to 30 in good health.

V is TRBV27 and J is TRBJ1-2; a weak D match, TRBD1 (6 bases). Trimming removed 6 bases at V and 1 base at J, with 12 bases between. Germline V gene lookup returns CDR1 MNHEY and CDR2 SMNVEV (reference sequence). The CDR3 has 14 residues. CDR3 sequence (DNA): TGTGCCAGCAGCCCACCGGGACATAACTATGGCTACACCTTC. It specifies CASSPPGHNYGYTF.

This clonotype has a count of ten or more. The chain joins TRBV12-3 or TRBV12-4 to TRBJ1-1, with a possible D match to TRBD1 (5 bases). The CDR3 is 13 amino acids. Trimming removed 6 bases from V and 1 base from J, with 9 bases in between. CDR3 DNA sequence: TGTGCCAGCAGCGCCACAGGGAACACTGAAGCTTTCTTT. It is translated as CASSATGNTEAFF.

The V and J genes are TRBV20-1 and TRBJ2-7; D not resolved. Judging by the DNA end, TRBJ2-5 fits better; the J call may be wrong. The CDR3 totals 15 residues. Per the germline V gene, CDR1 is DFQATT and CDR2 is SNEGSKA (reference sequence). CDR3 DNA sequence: TGCAGTGCTAGAGATCTGCGGCTAGTCGAAGAGACCCAGTACTTC. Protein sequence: CSARDLRLVEETQYF.

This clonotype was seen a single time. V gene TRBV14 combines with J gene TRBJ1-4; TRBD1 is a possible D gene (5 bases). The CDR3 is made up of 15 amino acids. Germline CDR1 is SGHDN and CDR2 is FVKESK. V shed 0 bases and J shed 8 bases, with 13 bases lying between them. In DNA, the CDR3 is TGTGCCAGCAGCCAAGATAAGGTCGGACAAGAAAAACTGTTTTTT. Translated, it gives CASSQDKVGQEKLFF.

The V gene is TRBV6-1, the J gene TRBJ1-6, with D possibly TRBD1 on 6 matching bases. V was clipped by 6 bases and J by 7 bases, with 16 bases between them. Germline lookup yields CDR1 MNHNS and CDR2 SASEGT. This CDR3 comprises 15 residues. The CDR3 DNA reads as TGTGCCAGCAGCCCGGGGCAGGGGTGGAATTCACCCCTCCACTTT. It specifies CASSPGQGWNSPLHF.

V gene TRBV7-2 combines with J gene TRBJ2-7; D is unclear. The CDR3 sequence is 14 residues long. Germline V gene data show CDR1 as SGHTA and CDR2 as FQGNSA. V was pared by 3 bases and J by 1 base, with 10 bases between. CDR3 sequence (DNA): TGTGCCAGCAGCTTTCTGTTAGAGTCCTACGAGCAGTACTTC. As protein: CASSFLLESYEQYF.

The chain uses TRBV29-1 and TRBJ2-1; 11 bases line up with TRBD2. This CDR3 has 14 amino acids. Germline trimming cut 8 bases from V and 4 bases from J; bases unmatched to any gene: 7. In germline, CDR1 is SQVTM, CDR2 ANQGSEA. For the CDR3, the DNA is TGCAGCACTGTACTAGCGGGGGTATACAATGAGCAGTTCTTC. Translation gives CSTVLAGVYNEQFF.